Presented here are 10 T cell receptor beta chains from one specimen sequenced in a study of graft-versus-host responses after intestinal transplantation. These receptors are not linked to any known antigen. TCRdb keeps only in-frame clones here, not all; method: immunoSEQ multiplex PCR. The sample lists roughly 97,000 clones, more than 85% occurring once. This specimen was unstimulated CD4+ T cells sorted from spleen or lymph node cells, taken before intestinal transplant. Every receptor here comes from a human donor who received an intestinal transplant.

This chain uses TRBV7-3 with TRBJ2-3; D is unclear. The CDR3 loop spans 13 amino acids. Germline CDR1 is SGHTA and CDR2 is FQGTGA. The V and J ends lost 5 bases and 6 bases respectively, with 12 bases between them. CDR3: CASSASRYDTQYF. Here the CDR3 DNA reads TGTGCCAGCAGCGCAAGTCGGTACGATACGCAGTATTTT.

The rearrangement joins TRBV9 to TRBJ2-1; TRBD2 matches 8 bases. In germline, CDR1 is SGDLS, CDR2 YYNGEE. The junction had 11 bases not matched to a gene; V was cut back by 0 bases and J by 9 bases. The CDR3 extends over 16 amino acids. CDR3 nucleotide sequence: TGTGCCAGCAGCGTAGGAAGCGGGGGAGTCGGTGGTGAGCAGTTCTTC. This translates into CASSVGSGGVGGEQFF.

This sequence joins TRBV4-2 and TRBJ2-7; 10 bases match TRBD1. This CDR3 comprises 15 residues. Germline CDR1 and CDR2: LGHNA and YNFKEQ. V dropped 4 bases and J dropped 0; count of bases not matched to a gene: 3. Written as DNA, the CDR3 is TGTGCCAGCAGCCTAAGGACAGGGGGCTCCTACGAGCAGTACTTC. Its translation is CASSLRTGGSYEQYF.

This rearrangement joins TRBV4-1 to TRBJ2-2, with TRBD1 matching 8 bases. Germline lookup yields CDR1 MGHRA and CDR2 YSYEKL. This CDR3 contains 15 residues. V lost 5 bases to trimming and J lost 0 bases; unmatched junction nucleotides: 2. The CDR3 DNA is TGCGCCAGCAGCGGACAGGGAGCGAACACCGGGGAGCTGTTTTTT. Translated, it gives CASSGQGANTGELFF.

This clone was observed a single time. The V call is TRBV5-1, the J call TRBJ2-3; D might be TRBD2 (5 bases). The V gene's germline CDR1 is SGHRS and CDR2 YFSETQ. The CDR3 is 15 residues long. V was pared by 2 bases and J by 0 bases, with 10 bases between. The CDR3 protein is CASSFTSPSTDTQYF. The CDR3 DNA sequence: TGCGCCAGCAGCTTTACTAGTCCTAGCACAGATACGCAGTATTTT.

The rearrangement joins TRBV6-4 to TRBJ2-2; maybe TRBD1 (5 bases). Germline V gives CDR1 MRHNA, CDR2 SNTAGT. This CDR3 region has 16 residues. Trimming cost V 1 base and J 2 bases, with 11 bases left between them. The CDR3 coding sequence is TGTGCCAGCAGTGACTTCGGCAGGGAAAACACCGGGGAGCTGTTTTTT. This encodes CASSDFGRENTGELFF.

This clone was detected once. The chain couples TRBV9 to TRBJ2-7, with 15 bases matching TRBD2. With 3 bases clipped from V and 6 bases from J, the junction kept 10 bases outside the gene matches. Germline CDR1 reads SGDLS; CDR2 reads YYNGEE. The CDR3 totals 17 residues. CDR3 in DNA: TGTGCCAGCAGCGCAATAGGGACTAGCGGGGGGCCAGCCGAGCAGTACTTC. Translating it yields CASSAIGTSGGPAEQYF.

The chain recombines TRBV5-1 with TRBJ2-3; no definite D call. The CDR3 consists of 13 residues. Germline lookup yields CDR1 SGHRS and CDR2 YFSETQ. With 0 bases removed from V and 5 bases from J, the gap between germline ends came to 7 bases. The CDR3 DNA reads as TGCGCCAGCAGCTTGGCGGTGGGAGATACGCAGTATTTT. It is translated as CASSLAVGDTQYF.

Concerning this clone: Other DNA sequences in this specimen translate into the identical CDR3. The chain combines TRBV7-9 with TRBJ2-5, with D perhaps TRBD1 or TRBD2 (6 bases each). Germline values: CDR1 SEHNR, CDR2 FQNEAQ (reference sequence). The CDR3 is 17 residues long. V gave up 8 bases and J gave up 4 bases, with 26 bases separating them. The CDR3 nucleotides are TGTGCCAGCCGCCTCAGGTTGAACGGGGGCGGTTCAGAGACCCAGTACTTC. It translates to CASRLRLNGGGSETQYF.

This clone has only one observation. The rearrangement joins TRBV19 to TRBJ2-6, with TRBD2 as a possible D gene (5 bases). This CDR3 comprises 18 residues. Trimming removed 6 bases at V and 1 base at J, with 19 bases between. Germline-derived CDR1 and CDR2 are LNHDA and SQIVND (reference sequence). The CDR3 reads CASSPRTPFESGANVLTF. The CDR3 coding sequence is TGTGCCAGTAGCCCACGGACTCCTTTTGAGTCTGGGGCCAACGTCCTGACTTTC.